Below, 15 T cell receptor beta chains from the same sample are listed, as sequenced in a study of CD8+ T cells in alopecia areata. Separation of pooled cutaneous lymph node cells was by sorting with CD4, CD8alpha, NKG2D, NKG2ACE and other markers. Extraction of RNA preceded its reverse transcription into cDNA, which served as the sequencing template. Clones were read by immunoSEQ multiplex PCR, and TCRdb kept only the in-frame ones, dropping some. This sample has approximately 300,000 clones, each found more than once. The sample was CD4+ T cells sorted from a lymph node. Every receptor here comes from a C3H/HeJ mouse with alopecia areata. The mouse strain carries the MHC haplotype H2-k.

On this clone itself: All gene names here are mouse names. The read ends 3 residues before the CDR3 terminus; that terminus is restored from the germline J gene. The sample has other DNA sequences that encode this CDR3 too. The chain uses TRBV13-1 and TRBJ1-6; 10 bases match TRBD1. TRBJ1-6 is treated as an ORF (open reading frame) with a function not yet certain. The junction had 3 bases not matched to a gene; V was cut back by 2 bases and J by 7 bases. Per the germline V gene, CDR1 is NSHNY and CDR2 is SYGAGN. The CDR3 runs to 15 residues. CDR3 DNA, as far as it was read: TGTGCCAGCAGTGAAGACAGGGGGCGGAATTCGCCC. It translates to CASSEDRGRNSP. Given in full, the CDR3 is CASSEDRGRNSPLYF.

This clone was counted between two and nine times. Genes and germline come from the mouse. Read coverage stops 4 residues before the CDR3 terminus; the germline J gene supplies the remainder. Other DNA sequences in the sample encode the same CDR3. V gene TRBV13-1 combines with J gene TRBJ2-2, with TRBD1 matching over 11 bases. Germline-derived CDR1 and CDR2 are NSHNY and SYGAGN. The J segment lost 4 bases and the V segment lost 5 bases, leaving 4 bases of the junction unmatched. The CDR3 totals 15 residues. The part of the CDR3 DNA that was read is TGTGCCAGCAGCGCCGGGACAGGGGGCACCGGG. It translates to CASSAGTGGTG. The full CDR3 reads CASSAGTGGTGQLYF.

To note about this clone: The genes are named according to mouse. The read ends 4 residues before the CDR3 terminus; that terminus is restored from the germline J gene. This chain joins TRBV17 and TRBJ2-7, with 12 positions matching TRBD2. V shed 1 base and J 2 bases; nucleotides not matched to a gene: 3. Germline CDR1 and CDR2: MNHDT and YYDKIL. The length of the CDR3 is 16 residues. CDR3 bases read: TGTGCTAGCAGTAGAGCGGGGACTGGGGGGCCCTAT. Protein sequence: CASSRAGTGGPY. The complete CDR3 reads CASSRAGTGGPYEQYF. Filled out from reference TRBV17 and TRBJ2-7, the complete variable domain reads DTTVKQNPRYKLARVGKPVNLICSQTMNHDTMYWYQKKPNQAPKLLLFYYDKILNREADTFEKFQSSRPNNSFCSLYIGSAGLEYSAMYLCASSRAGTGGPYEQYFGPGTRLTVL.

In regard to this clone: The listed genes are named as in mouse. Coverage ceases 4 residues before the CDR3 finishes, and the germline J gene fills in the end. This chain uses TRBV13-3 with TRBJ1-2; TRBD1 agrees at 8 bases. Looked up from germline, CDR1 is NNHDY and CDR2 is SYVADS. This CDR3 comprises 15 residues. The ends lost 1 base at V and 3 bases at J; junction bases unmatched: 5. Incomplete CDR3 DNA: TGTGCCAGCAGTGATTCGTACAGGGGGGACTCC. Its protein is CASSDSYRGDS. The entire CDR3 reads CASSDSYRGDSDYTF.

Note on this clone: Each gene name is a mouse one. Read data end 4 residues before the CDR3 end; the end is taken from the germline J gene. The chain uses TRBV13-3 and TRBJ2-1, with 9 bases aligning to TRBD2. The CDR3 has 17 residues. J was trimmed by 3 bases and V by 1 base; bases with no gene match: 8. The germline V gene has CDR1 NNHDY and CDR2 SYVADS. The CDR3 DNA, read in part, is TGTGCCAGCAGTGATCGCCAAGACTGGGGGAGCTATGCT. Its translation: CASSDRQDWGSYA. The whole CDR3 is CASSDRQDWGSYAEQFF.

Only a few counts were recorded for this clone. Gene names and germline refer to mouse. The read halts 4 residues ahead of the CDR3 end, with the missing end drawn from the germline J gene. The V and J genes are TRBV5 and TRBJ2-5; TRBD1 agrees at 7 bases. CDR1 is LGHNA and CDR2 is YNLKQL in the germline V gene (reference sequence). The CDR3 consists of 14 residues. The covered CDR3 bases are TGTGCCAGCAGCCAAGACACAGGGGAAGAC. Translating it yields CASSQDTGED. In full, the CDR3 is CASSQDTGEDTQYF.

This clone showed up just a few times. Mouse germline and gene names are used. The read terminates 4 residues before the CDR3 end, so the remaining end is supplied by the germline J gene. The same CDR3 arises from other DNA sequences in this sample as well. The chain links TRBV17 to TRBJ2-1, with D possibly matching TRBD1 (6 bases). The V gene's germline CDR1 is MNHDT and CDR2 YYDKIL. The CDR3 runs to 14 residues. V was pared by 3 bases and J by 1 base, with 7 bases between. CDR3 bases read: TGTGCTAGCAGTAGTACAGGGAACTATGCT. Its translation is CASSSTGNYA. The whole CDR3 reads CASSSTGNYAEQFF. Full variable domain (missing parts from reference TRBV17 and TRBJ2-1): DTTVKQNPRYKLARVGKPVNLICSQTMNHDTMYWYQKKPNQAPKLLLFYYDKILNREADTFEKFQSSRPNNSFCSLYIGSAGLEYSAMYLCASSSTGNYAEQFFGPGTRLTVL.

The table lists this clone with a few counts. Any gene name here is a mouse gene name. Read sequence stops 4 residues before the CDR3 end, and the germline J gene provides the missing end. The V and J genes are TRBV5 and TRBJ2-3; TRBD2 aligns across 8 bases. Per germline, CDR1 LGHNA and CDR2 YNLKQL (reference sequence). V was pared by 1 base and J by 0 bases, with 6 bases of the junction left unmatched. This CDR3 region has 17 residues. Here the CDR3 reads CASSQVRTGPSAETLYF. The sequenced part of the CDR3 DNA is TGTGCCAGCAGCCAAGTAAGGACTGGGCCTAGTGCAGAA.

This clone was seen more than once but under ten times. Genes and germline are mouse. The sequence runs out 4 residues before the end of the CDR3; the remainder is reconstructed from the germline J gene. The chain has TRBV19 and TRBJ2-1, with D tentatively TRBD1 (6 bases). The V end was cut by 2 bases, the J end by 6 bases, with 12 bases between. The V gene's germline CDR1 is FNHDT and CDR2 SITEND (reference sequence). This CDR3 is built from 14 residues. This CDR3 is CASSIWGGGAEQFF. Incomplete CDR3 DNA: TGTGCCAGCAGTATTTGGGGAGGGGGTGCT. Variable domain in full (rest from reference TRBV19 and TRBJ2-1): GGIITQTPKFLIGQEGQKLTLKCQQNFNHDTMYWYRQDSGKGLRLIYYSITENDLQKGDLSEGYDASREKKSSFSLTVTSAQKNEMAVFLCASSIWGGGAEQFFGPGTRLTVL.

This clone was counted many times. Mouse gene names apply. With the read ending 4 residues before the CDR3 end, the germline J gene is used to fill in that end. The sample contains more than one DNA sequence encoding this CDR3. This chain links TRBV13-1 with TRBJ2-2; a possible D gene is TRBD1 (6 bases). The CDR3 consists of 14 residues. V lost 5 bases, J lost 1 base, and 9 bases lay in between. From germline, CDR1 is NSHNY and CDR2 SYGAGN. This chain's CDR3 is CASRQGVNTGQLYF. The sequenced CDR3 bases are TGTGCCAGCAGACAGGGTGTAAACACCGGG.

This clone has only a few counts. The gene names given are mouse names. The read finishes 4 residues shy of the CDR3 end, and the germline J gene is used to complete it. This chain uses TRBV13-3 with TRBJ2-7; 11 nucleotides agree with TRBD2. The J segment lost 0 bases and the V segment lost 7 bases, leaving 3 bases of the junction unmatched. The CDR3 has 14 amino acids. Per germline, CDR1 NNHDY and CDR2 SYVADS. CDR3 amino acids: CASLDWGGSYEQYF. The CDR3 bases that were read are TGTGCCAGCCTCGACTGGGGGGGCTCCTAT.

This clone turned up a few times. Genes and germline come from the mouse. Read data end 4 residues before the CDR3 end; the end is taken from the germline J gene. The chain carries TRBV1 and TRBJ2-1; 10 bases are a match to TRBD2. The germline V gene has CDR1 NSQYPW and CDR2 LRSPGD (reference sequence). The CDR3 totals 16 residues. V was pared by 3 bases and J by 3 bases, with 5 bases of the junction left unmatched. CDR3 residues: CTCSASLGGRYAEQFF. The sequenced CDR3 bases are TGCACCTGCAGTGCTTCTCTGGGGGGGCGCTATGCT. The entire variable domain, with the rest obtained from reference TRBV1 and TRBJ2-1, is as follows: VTLLEQNPRWRLVPRGQAVNLRCILKNSQYPWMSWYQQDLQKQLQWLFTLRSPGDKEVKSLPGADYLATRVTDTELRLQVANMSQGRTLYCTCSASLGGRYAEQFFGPGTRLTVL.

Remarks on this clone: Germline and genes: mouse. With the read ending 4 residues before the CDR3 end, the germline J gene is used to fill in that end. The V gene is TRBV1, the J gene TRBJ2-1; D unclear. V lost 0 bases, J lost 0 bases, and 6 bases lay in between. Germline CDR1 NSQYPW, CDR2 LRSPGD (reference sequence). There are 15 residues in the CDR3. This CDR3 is CTCSADSNNYAEQFF. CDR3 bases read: TGCACCTGCAGTGCAGACTCAAATAACTATGCT.

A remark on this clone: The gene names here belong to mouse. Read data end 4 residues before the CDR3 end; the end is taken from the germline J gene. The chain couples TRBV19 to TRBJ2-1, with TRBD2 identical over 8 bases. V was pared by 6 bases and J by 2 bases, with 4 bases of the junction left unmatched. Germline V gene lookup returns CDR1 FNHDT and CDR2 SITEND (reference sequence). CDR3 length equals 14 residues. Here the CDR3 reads CASKQTGDYAEQFF. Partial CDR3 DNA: TGTGCCAGCAAACAGACTGGGGACTATGCT.

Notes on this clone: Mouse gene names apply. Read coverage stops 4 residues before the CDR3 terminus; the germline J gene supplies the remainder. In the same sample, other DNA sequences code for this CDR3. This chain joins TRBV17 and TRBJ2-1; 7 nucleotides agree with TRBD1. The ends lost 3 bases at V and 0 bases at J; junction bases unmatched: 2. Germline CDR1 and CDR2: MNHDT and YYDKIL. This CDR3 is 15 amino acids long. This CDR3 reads CASSRRDSNYAEQFF. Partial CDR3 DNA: TGTGCTAGCAGTAGGAGGGACAGTAACTATGCT.